The source of this T cell receptor (beta chain) is a study of CD8+CD57+ T cells in acquired aplastic anemia. Across the whole study: Sorted CD4+ and CD8+ cells gave a mean 3.2 ug DNA, range about 0.17 to 27.4 ug. General observations from the study: Both patients and controls carried the same twenty-nine CD8+ CDR3 sequences.

According to the study, genomic DNA was the template for TCR beta VDJ and CDR3 profiling. MiXCR, run by TCRdb on the reads, gives a single entry per CDR3 protein. Seen here are 150,000 to 200,000 distinct CDR3 sequences, roughly 48% observed once, and the top ten hold 2.5% to 3.5%. Sequencing was done on patients that had shown CD8+CD57+ cell expansion by flow cytometry. Severe acquired aplastic anemia was present in all patients. In this sample, this clonotype turned up many times. The antigen remains undetermined. The source material was sorted CD4+, CD8+, or CD8+CD57+ T cells (not recorded which) from PBMCs. The origin of this receptor is a human donor with aplastic anemia.

The CDR3 protein is CASTGFSSGANVLTF. The CDR3 DNA follows: TGTGCCAGCACAGGGTTCTCCTCTGGGGCCAACGTCCTGACTTTC. This rearrangement joins TRBV19 to TRBJ2-6; a possible D gene is TRBD1 (6 bases). CDR3 length: 15 amino acids. V shed 9 bases and J shed 0 bases, with 12 bases lying between them. Germline V CDR1 and CDR2: LNHDA, SQIVND (reference sequence).